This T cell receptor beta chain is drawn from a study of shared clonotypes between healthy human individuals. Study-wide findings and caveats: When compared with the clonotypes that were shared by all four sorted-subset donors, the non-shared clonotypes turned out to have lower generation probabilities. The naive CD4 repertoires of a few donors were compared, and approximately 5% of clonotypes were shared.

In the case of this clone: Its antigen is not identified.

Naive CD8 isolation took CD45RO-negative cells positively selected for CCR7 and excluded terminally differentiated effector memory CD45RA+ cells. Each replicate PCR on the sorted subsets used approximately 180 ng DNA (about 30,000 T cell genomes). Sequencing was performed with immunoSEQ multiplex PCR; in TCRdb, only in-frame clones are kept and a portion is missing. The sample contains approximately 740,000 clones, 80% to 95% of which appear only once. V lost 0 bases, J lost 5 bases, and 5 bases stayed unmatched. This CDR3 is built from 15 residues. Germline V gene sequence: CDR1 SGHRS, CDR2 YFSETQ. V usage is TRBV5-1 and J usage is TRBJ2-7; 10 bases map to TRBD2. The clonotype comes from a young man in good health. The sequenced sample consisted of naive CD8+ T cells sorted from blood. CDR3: CASSLEGLAGDEQYF. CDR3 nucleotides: TGCGCCAGCAGCTTGGAGGGCCTAGCGGGAGACGAGCAGTACTTC.